This entry features one T cell receptor (beta chain) sequence. Its target is unknown. It was with 60 Vbeta and 13 Jbeta primers that the PCR ran. Repertoires were generated with immunoSEQ multiplex PCR, while TCRdb's copy carries only in-frame clones and drops some. This table has 200,000 to 250,000 clones, 80% to 85% appearing once. The source of the sample is a study of cytomegalovirus exposure and HLA in healthy donors. Study results and limitations: Most subjects' HLA-A and HLA-B alleles were reportedly predicted from TCR beta sequences. The classifier, whose performance was assessed in both the original and validation cohorts, reportedly diagnosed cytomegalovirus status with high specificity and sensitivity. 164 TCR beta chains were listed as cytomegalovirus-associated.

The sample consisted of PBMCs. This sequence originates from a woman aged 40 to 50 in good health and CMV-seronegative.

The CDR3: CASSSVWGAYGYTF. CDR3 DNA: TGTGCCAGCAGCTCCGTGTGGGGAGCGTATGGCTACACCTTC. The chain combines TRBV27 with TRBJ1-2; D not certain. The length of the CDR3 is 14 residues. Deletions cut 6 bases from V and 5 bases from J, with 16 bases between. The V gene's germline CDR1 is MNHEY and CDR2 SMNVEV (reference sequence).